Listed below are T cell receptor beta chains from one sample, sequenced in a study of blood T cells in healthy people across ages. TCRdb recomputed calls from the 5' RACE reads with MiXCR, one row per CDR3 protein. Of about 830,000 distinct CDR3 sequences listed, roughly 60% were seen once; the top ten hold around 22%. The sequenced sample was blood. Receptors originate from a man aged 25-40 years in good health. Each CDR3 is given with its conserved first and last residue. Fields, in order: clone size, V gene, D gene, J gene, CDR3 DNA, CDR3 protein. A D gene is named only where the DNA matches it firmly. The size entry is marked missing in some rows and otherwise reads once, few, many or a size class.

>once|TRBV27|NA|TRBJ2-5
TGTGCCAGCAGTAGAACCGGGACTGGCGGGGCCGGAAAGACCCAGTATTTC
CASSRTGTGGAGKTQYF
>few|TRBV20-1|NA|TRBJ2-7
TGCAGTGCTATCTGGGTTTCGGGGAGCTCCTACGAGCAGTACTTC
CSAIWVSGSSYEQYF
>few|TRBV7-2|NA|TRBJ2-3
TGTGCCAGCAGCTTAGCGGTTCGGCTCCGGGTAGATACGCAGTATTTT
CASSLAVRLRVDTQYF
>NA|TRBV15|NA|TRBJ2-2
TGTGCCACCAGCAGAGATAGGACAGCGAGTTCCGGCACCGGGGAGCTGTTTTTT
CATSRDRTASSGTGELFF
>many|TRBV20-1|NA|TRBJ2-1
TGCAGTGCCCCCGTGGGCAGGTCGCAGTTCTTC
CSAPVGRSQFF
>few|TRBV12-3/TRBV12-4|NA|TRBJ2-5
TGTGCCAGCAGCCCACCCTTCCACCAAGAGACCCAGTACTTC
CASSPPFHQETQYF
>NA|TRBV6-1|NA|TRBJ1-2
TGTGCCAGCAGTGAATTAGCGGGACGGCCCAACTTT
CASSELAGRPNF
>NA|TRBV29-1|NA|TRBJ2-7
TGCAGCGTTGTGGTAGCGGCGCAAGCCTACGAGCTGTACTTC
CSVVVAAQAYELYF
>NA|TRBV7-2|TRBD2|TRBJ2-7
TGTGCCAGCAGCCTAGCGGGGGCCATCTCCTACGAGCAGTACTTC
CASSLAGAISYEQYF
>few|TRBV28|TRBD1|TRBJ2-7
TGTGCCAGCAGTTTACCTGGGACAGGCTACGAGCAGTACTTC
CASSLPGTGYEQYF
>few|TRBV28|NA|TRBJ2-3
TGTGCCAGCGGGGATACGCAGTATTTT
CASGDTQYF
>few|TRBV7-2|NA|TRBJ1-2
TGTGCCAGCAGCCCACAGGCGGACTATGGCTACACCTTC
CASSPQADYGYTF
>NA|TRBV2|TRBD2|TRBJ2-1
TGTGCCAGCAGTGATAGCGGGGGGGCCATCAATGAGCAGTTCTTC
CASSDSGGAINEQFF
>NA|TRBV27|TRBD1|TRBJ2-1
TGTGCCAGCAGTTGGGATGCGCAGGGGGCGGTCTACAATGAGCAGTTCTTC
CASSWDAQGAVYNEQFF
>many|TRBV12-3/TRBV12-4|NA|TRBJ2-1
TGTGCCAGCAGTTTACTGGAATACAATGAGCAGTTCTTC
CASSLLEYNEQFF
>NA|TRBV25-1|TRBD1|TRBJ1-2
TGTGCCAGCAGTGAGTACAGGGGAGAAGCCTATGGCTACACCTTC
CASSEYRGEAYGYTF
>NA|TRBV12-3/TRBV12-4|TRBD2|TRBJ2-1
TGTGCCAGCAGTTTCTCTAGCCCGGGGGGGAACAATGAGCAGTTCTTC
CASSFSSPGGNNEQFF
>NA|TRBV7-2|NA|TRBJ1-2
TGTGCCAGCAGCTTTACTCGGGACGGCTATGGCTACACCTTC
CASSFTRDGYGYTF
>few|TRBV3-1|NA|TRBJ1-6
TGTGCCAGCAGCCACAACAAACCGGGTTCACCCCTCCACTTT
CASSHNKPGSPLHF
>NA|TRBV15|NA|TRBJ1-5
TGTGCCACCAGCGGGCTTGGACAGCCCCAGCATTTT
CATSGLGQPQHF
>NA|TRBV20-1|NA|TRBJ2-1
TGCAGTGCTAAGGGAACTCGGCGTAGTATGGGACGGGGTGAGCAGTTCTTC
CSAKGTRRSMGRGEQFF
>NA|TRBV2|TRBD1|TRBJ2-1
TGTGCCAGCAGCCCCAAGGGGGCGAAACAGTTCTTC
CASSPKGAKQFF
>NA|TRBV5-5|NA|TRBJ2-7
TGTGCCAGCAGCCCCCGGGACCTCTACGAGCAGTACTTC
CASSPRDLYEQYF
>once|TRBV4-1|NA|TRBJ2-1
TGCGCCAGCAGCCCGACAGTCACCTACAATGAGCAGTTCTTC
CASSPTVTYNEQFF
>NA|TRBV7-2|NA|TRBJ2-7
TGTGCCAGCAGCGTAGCTGGCACAACCTACGAGCAGTACTTC
CASSVAGTTYEQYF
>NA|TRBV20-1|TRBD1|TRBJ2-1
TGCAGTGCGGACAACAGGGGTCGAGAGAATGAGCAGTTCTTC
CSADNRGRENEQFF
>NA|TRBV5-1|TRBD2|TRBJ2-1
TGCGCCAGCAGCTTACCGGCTAGCGGGAGTGAGCAGTTCTTC
CASSLPASGSEQFF
>NA|TRBV13|TRBD1|TRBJ1-1
TGTGCCAGCAGTCCAGGGACAGATGAAGCTTTCTTT
CASSPGTDEAFF
>NA|TRBV7-2|NA|TRBJ2-3
TGTGCCAGCAGCTTACGAGCGCTGAGCACAGATACGCAGTATTTT
CASSLRALSTDTQYF
>NA|TRBV11-1|NA|TRBJ1-1
TGTGCCAGCAGCTTAGTAGTCTCGGCCCACAGTGGAGAAGCTTTCTTT
CASSLVVSAHSGEAFF
>NA|TRBV10-3|TRBD2|TRBJ2-1
TGTGCCATCAGTGAGTCGACGACTAGCGGGAGCCATGAGCAGTTCTTC
CAISESTTSGSHEQFF
>few|TRBV12-5|NA|TRBJ2-3
TGTGCTAGTGGTTTGGTCGGTATCCCAGATACGCAGTATTTT
CASGLVGIPDTQYF